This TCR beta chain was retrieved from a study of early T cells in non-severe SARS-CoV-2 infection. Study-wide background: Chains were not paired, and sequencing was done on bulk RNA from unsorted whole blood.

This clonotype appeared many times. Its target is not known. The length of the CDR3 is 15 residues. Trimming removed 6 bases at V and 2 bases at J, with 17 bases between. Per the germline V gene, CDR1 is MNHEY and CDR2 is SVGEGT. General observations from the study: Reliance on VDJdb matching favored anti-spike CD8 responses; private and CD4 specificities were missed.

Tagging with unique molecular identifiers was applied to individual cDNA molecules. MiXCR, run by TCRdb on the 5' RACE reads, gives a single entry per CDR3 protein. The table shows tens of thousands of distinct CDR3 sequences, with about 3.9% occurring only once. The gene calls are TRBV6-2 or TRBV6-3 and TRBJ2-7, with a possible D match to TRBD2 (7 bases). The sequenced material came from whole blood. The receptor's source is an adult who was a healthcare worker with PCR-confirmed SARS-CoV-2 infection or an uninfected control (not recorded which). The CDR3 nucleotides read TGTGCCAGCAGCATCCGCGGGGGCCCTACCTACGAGCAGTACTTC. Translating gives CASSIRGGPTYEQYF.